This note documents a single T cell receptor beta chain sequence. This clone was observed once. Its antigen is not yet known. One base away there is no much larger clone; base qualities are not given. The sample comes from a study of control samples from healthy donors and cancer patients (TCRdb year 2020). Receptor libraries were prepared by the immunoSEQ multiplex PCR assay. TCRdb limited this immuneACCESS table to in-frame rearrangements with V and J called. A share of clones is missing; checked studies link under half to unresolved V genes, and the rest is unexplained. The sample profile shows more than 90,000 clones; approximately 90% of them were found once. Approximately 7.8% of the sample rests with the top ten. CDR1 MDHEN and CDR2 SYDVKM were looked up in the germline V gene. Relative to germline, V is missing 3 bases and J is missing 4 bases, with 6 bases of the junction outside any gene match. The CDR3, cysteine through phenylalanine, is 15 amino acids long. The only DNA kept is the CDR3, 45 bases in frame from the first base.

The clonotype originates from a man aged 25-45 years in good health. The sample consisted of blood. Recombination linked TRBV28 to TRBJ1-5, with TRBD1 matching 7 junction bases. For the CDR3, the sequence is CASSFWTGVNQPQHF. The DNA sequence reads TGTGCCAGCAGTTTTTGGACAGGAGTTAATCAGCCCCAGCATTTT.